The present entry profiles one T cell receptor beta chain with its context. How the authors handled the data: Amplification of reference gene primers provided the estimated nucleated cell counts. Using immunoSEQ multiplex PCR, the repertoire was profiled, and TCRdb retains in-frame clones only, with some absent. The DNA was the basis for D and trimming; V, J and clone size are from that table. The profile shows under 450,000 clones, roughly 86% of them singletons. The sample is drawn from a study of blood T cell repertoires in COVID-19. J lost 0 bases, V lost 2 bases, and 8 bases had no gene match. Germline values: CDR1 LNHNV, CDR2 YYDKDF (reference sequence). This CDR3 comprises 18 residues.

The sequencing input was peripheral blood. The J gene is TRBJ1-4, the V gene TRBV15; 8 nucleotides align to TRBD1. The sequence came from a human donor with acute or convalescent COVID-19. The donor label of this sample is uncertain. The CDR3 sequence is CATSRPDRGYATNEKLFF. CDR3 DNA sequence: TGTGCCACCAGCAGACCCGACAGGGGATATGCAACTAATGAAAAACTGTTTTTT.